This note documents a single T cell receptor (beta chain) sequence. Antigen unknown. The entry originates in a study of T cell responses to AZD1222 COVID-19 vaccine. Study results and limitations: The donor group comprised mostly white British people and more females; the analysis possibly underestimated clonal diversity. Repertoires were obtained solely post-peak T cell response. Unmutated variant regions are reportedly the target of nearly half of TCRs that are spike-specific. When two AZD1222 doses had been given, Spike-specific TCR breadth and depth rose.

Here immunoSEQ multiplex PCR was the method, and the copy in TCRdb shows in-frame clones only, minus some. The sample includes over 85,000 clones, roughly 92% of them seen just once. In germline, CDR1 is MNHEY, CDR2 SMNVEV (reference sequence). The CDR3 has 15 amino acids. The V end lost 5 bases, the J end lost 4 bases, and 15 bases lay between the germline ends. The specimen comprised peripheral blood, sampled 28 days after the second AZD1222 dose. This receptor was identified in an adult who received the AZD1222 COVID-19 vaccine. The rearrangement joins TRBV27 to TRBJ1-5; a possible D gene is TRBD1 (5 bases). Written as DNA, the CDR3 is TGTGCCAGCAGTCGTGACAGACCTGTGAATCAGCCCCAGCATTTT. It codes for CASSRDRPVNQPQHF.